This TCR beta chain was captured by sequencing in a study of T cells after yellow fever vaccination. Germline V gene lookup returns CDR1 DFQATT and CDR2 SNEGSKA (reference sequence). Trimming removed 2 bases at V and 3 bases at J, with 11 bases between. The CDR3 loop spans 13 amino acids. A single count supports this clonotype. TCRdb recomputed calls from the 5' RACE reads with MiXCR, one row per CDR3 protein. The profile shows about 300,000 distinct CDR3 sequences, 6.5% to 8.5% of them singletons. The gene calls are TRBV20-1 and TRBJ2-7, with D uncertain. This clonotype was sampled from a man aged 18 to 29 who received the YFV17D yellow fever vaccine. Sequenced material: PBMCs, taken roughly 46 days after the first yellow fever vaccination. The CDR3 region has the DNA TGCAGTGCTAGACCCAGGACGAGCTACGAGCAGTACTTC. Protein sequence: CSARPRTSYEQYF.